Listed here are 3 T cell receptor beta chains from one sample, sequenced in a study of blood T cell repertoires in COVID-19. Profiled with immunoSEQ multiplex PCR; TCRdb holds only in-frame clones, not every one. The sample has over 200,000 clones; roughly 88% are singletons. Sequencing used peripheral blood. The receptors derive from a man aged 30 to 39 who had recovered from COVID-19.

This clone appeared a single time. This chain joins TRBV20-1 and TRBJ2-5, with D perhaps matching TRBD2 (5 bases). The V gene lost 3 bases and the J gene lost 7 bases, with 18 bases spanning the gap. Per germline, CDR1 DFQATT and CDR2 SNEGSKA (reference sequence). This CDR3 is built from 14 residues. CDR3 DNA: TGCAGTGCTAGTGAGGAAGCGGCGTCGTGGACCCAGTACTTC. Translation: CSASEEAASWTQYF.

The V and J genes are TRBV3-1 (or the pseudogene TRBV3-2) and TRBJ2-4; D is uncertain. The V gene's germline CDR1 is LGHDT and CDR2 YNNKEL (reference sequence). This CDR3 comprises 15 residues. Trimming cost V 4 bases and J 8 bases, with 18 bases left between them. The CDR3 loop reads CASSLSVGSWDIQYF. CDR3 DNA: TGTGCCAGCAGCCTTTCCGTCGGGTCCTGGGACATTCAGTACTTC.

CDR3 sequence (DNA): TGTGCCAGCAGCCGTTCATGGCCGATGAACACTGAAGCTTTCTTT. It is translated as CASSRSWPMNTEAFF. The chain uses TRBV6-5 and TRBJ1-1, with D uncertain. The CDR3 spans 15 residues. Trimming stripped 6 bases from V and 0 bases from J, with 14 bases between. Germline V lookup: CDR1 MNHEY, CDR2 SVGAGI.